A selection of T cell receptor beta chains follows, all from one sample in a study of blood T cell repertoires in COVID-19. TCRdb's table, derived via immunoSEQ multiplex PCR, lists solely in-frame clones and lacks some. The table records about 180,000 clones, about 90% of them present only once. Material: peripheral blood. These TCRs come from a middle-aged man with active or convalescent COVID-19. Both conserved end residues are part of each CDR3. D genes are given only for firm matches. Size tells how often a clone was seen (once, few, many) or the class of an expanded clone, and some rows leave it out.

v_call: TRBV2
d_call: NA
clone_size: NA
j_call: TRBJ1-4
cdr3_nt: TGTGCCAGCAGTGAACAGGGAGGTAATGAAAAACTGTTTTTT
cdr3_aa: CASSEQGGNEKLFF

v_call: TRBV10-2
d_call: TRBD1
clone_size: NA
j_call: TRBJ2-1
cdr3_nt: TGCGCCAGCAGTGAATTCGACAGGGCAGCCTACAATGAGCAGTTCTTC
cdr3_aa: CASSEFDRAAYNEQFF

v_call: TRBV7-3
d_call: NA
clone_size: NA
j_call: TRBJ1-1
cdr3_nt: TGTGCCAGCAGCTTCCAGGGAAGTGTGAACACTGAAGCTTTCTTT
cdr3_aa: CASSFQGSVNTEAFF

v_call: TRBV19
d_call: TRBD1
clone_size: NA
j_call: TRBJ1-5
cdr3_nt: TGTGCCAGTAGTACCCAGGGGGGCGATCAGCCCCAGCATTTT
cdr3_aa: CASSTQGGDQPQHF

v_call: TRBV6-5
d_call: TRBD1
clone_size: NA
j_call: TRBJ2-2
cdr3_nt: TGTGCCAGCCACGACAGGGGACGCACCGGGGAGCTGTTTTTT
cdr3_aa: CASHDRGRTGELFF

v_call: TRBV19
d_call: NA
clone_size: NA
j_call: TRBJ1-2
cdr3_nt: TGTGCCAGTAGTATAGCCTCGGGTCTGATAGGCTACACCTTC
cdr3_aa: CASSIASGLIGYTF

v_call: TRBV5-4
d_call: NA
clone_size: NA
j_call: TRBJ1-1
cdr3_nt: TGTGCCAGCAGCTTGGGGAGGGGTTCGGTAGACGAAGCTTTCTTT
cdr3_aa: CASSLGRGSVDEAFF

v_call: TRBV28
d_call: NA
clone_size: once
j_call: TRBJ2-7
cdr3_nt: TGTGCCAGCAGTTCCGGAGACGGAAGCTCCTACGAGCAGTACTTC
cdr3_aa: CASSSGDGSSYEQYF

v_call: TRBV9
d_call: TRBD1
clone_size: NA
j_call: TRBJ1-1
cdr3_nt: TGTGCCAGCAGCGCAGGGACAGGGCCACCGAACACTGAAGCTTTCTTT
cdr3_aa: CASSAGTGPPNTEAFF

v_call: TRBV18
d_call: TRBD2
clone_size: NA
j_call: TRBJ2-2
cdr3_nt: TGTGCCAGCTCCCACGACGGGGGGGCCGCGAACACCGGGGAGCTGTTTTTT
cdr3_aa: CASSHDGGAANTGELFF

v_call: TRBV28
d_call: TRBD2
clone_size: NA
j_call: TRBJ2-5
cdr3_nt: TGTGCCAGCAGTTCACCACTAGCGGGGATGGAGACCCAGTACTTC
cdr3_aa: CASSSPLAGMETQYF

v_call: TRBV6-2/TRBV6-3
d_call: TRBD2
clone_size: NA
j_call: TRBJ2-1
cdr3_nt: TGTGCCAGCAGTTACTCTGCGCGACTAGCGGGGGGGAGCTCCTACAATGAGCAGTTCTTC
cdr3_aa: CASSYSARLAGGSSYNEQFF

v_call: TRBV10-3
d_call: NA
clone_size: NA
j_call: TRBJ2-1
cdr3_nt: TGTGCCATCAGTGGAGGATATGAGCAGTTCTTC
cdr3_aa: CAISGGYEQFF

v_call: TRBV5-4
d_call: TRBD1
clone_size: NA
j_call: TRBJ2-6
cdr3_nt: TGTGCCAGCAGCTTGGCCCTTCGGGACAGGACCTCTGGGGCCAACGTCCTGACTTTC
cdr3_aa: CASSLALRDRTSGANVLTF

v_call: TRBV5-1
d_call: TRBD1
clone_size: NA
j_call: TRBJ2-7
cdr3_nt: TGCGCCAGCAGCTTGGGACAGGGGGGCGTCTACGAGCAGTACTTC
cdr3_aa: CASSLGQGGVYEQYF

v_call: TRBV16
d_call: NA
clone_size: NA
j_call: TRBJ1-4
cdr3_nt: TGTGCCAGCAGCCCCTTAGGGGGGGCGTTTGAAAAACTGTTTTTT
cdr3_aa: CASSPLGGAFEKLFF

v_call: TRBV5-6
d_call: TRBD1
clone_size: NA
j_call: TRBJ2-5
cdr3_nt: TGTGCCAGCAGCGGATCGGGACAGCAAGAGACCCAGTACTTC
cdr3_aa: CASSGSGQQETQYF

v_call: TRBV7-2
d_call: NA
clone_size: NA
j_call: TRBJ1-1
cdr3_nt: TGTGCCAGCAGCCACGGACAGCAAAACACTGAAGCTTTCTTT
cdr3_aa: CASSHGQQNTEAFF

v_call: TRBV11-3
d_call: NA
clone_size: NA
j_call: TRBJ2-1
cdr3_nt: TGTGCCAGCAGCTTAGGTCCCCAAGGGGGTAATGAGCAGTTCTTC
cdr3_aa: CASSLGPQGGNEQFF

v_call: TRBV6-1
d_call: TRBD2
clone_size: NA
j_call: TRBJ2-5
cdr3_nt: TGTGCCAGCAGTGAAGCGCTTCTACTAGCGGGGGATCAAGAGACCCAGTACTTC
cdr3_aa: CASSEALLLAGDQETQYF

v_call: TRBV18
d_call: TRBD1
clone_size: NA
j_call: TRBJ1-2
cdr3_nt: TGTGCCAGCTCACCAACCGGGACAGCAGGTGGCTACACCTTC
cdr3_aa: CASSPTGTAGGYTF

v_call: TRBV20-1
d_call: NA
clone_size: NA
j_call: TRBJ1-2
cdr3_nt: TGCAGTGTAATTTCTAACTATGGCTACACCTTC
cdr3_aa: CSVISNYGYTF

v_call: TRBV4-2
d_call: NA
clone_size: NA
j_call: TRBJ1-5
cdr3_nt: TGTGCCAGCAGCCAGGTTTCAGGGAGCAATCAGCCCCAGCATTTT
cdr3_aa: CASSQVSGSNQPQHF

v_call: TRBV4-1
d_call: NA
clone_size: NA
j_call: TRBJ1-4
cdr3_nt: TGCGCCAGCAGCCAAGTCGGGGTTAAGAGGGGGGGTGAAAAACTGTTTTTT
cdr3_aa: CASSQVGVKRGGEKLFF

v_call: TRBV6-2/TRBV6-3
d_call: TRBD1
clone_size: NA
j_call: TRBJ1-2
cdr3_nt: TGTGCCAGCAGTTACGGACAGGGAGACTATGGCTACACCTTC
cdr3_aa: CASSYGQGDYGYTF

v_call: TRBV6-5
d_call: TRBD2
clone_size: NA
j_call: TRBJ2-2
cdr3_nt: TGTGCCAGCAGGCGAGCGGGGGAGCCCGGGGAGCTGTTTTTT
cdr3_aa: CASRRAGEPGELFF

v_call: TRBV6-5
d_call: NA
clone_size: few
j_call: TRBJ1-2
cdr3_nt: TGTGCCAGCAGCGCTCAAACTCCTAACTATGGCTACACCTTC
cdr3_aa: CASSAQTPNYGYTF

v_call: TRBV11-2
d_call: NA
clone_size: NA
j_call: TRBJ1-4
cdr3_nt: TGTGCCAGCAGCGCGGACAGTAAAGATAATGAAAAACTGTTTTTT
cdr3_aa: CASSADSKDNEKLFF

v_call: TRBV30
d_call: NA
clone_size: once
j_call: TRBJ1-3
cdr3_nt: TGTGCCTGGAGCAGCGGAGGCAGGTCCTCTGGAAACACCATATATTTT
cdr3_aa: CAWSSGGRSSGNTIYF

v_call: TRBV28
d_call: TRBD1
clone_size: NA
j_call: TRBJ1-2
cdr3_nt: TGTGCCAGCAGTCTTCCAATGGGACAGCGCTATGGCTACACCTTC
cdr3_aa: CASSLPMGQRYGYTF

v_call: TRBV27
d_call: TRBD1
clone_size: NA
j_call: TRBJ1-2
cdr3_nt: TGTGCCAGCAGTTTAGACAGGGCCACGGGCTATGGCTACACCTTC
cdr3_aa: CASSLDRATGYGYTF

v_call: TRBV19
d_call: TRBD2
clone_size: NA
j_call: TRBJ2-3
cdr3_nt: TGTGCCAGTAGTGTCGGGGGGGCCGTAGATACGCAGTATTTT
cdr3_aa: CASSVGGAVDTQYF

v_call: TRBV29-1
d_call: TRBD1
clone_size: NA
j_call: TRBJ2-3
cdr3_nt: TGCAGCGTTCGCGGACAGGCTCGGGCAGATACGCAGTATTTT
cdr3_aa: CSVRGQARADTQYF

v_call: TRBV6-5
d_call: TRBD1
clone_size: NA
j_call: TRBJ2-7
cdr3_nt: TGTGCCAGCAGCCCGCGGACAGGGCCCCTCGAGCAGTACTTC
cdr3_aa: CASSPRTGPLEQYF

v_call: TRBV5-6
d_call: TRBD1
clone_size: NA
j_call: TRBJ1-4
cdr3_nt: TGTGCCAGCAGCTCGCCCGGGACAGGGGTTGAAAAACTGTTTTTT
cdr3_aa: CASSSPGTGVEKLFF